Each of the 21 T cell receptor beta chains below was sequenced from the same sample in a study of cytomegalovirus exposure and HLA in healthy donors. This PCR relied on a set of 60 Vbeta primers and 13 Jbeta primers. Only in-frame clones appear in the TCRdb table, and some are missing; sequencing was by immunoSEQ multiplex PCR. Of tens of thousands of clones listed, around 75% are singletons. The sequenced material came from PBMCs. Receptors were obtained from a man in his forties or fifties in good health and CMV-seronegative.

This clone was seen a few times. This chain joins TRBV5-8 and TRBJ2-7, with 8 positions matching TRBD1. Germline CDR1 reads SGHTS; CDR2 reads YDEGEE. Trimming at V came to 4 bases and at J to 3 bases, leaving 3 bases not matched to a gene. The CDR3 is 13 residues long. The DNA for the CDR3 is TGTGCCAGCAGCCGGGACAGGCACTACGAGCAGTACTTC. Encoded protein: CASSRDRHYEQYF.

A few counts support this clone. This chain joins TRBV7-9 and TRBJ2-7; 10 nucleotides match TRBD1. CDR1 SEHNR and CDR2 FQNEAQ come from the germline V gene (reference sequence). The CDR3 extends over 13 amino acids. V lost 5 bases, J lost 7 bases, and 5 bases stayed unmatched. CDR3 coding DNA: TGTGCCAGCAGCGCCCGGACAGGGGGAGAGCAGTACTTC. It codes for CASSARTGGEQYF.

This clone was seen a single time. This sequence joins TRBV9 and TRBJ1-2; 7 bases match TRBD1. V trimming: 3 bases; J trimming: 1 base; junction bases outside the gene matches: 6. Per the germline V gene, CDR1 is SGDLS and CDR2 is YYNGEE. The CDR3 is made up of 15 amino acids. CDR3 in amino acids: CASSGGTAFNYGYTF. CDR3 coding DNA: TGTGCCAGCAGCGGCGGGACAGCCTTTAACTATGGCTACACCTTC.

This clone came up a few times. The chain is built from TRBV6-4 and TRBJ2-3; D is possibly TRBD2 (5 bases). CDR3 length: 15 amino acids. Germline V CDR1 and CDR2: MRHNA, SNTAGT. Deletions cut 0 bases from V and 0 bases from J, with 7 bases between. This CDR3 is CASSDSAESTDTQYF. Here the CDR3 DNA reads TGTGCCAGCAGTGACTCAGCGGAAAGCACAGATACGCAGTATTTT.

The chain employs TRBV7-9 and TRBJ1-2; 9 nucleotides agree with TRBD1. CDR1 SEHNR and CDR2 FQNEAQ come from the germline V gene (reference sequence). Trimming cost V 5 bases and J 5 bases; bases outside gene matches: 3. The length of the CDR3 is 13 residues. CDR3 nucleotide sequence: TGTGCCAGCAGCGTACAGGGGGCATATGGCTACACCTTC. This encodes CASSVQGAYGYTF.

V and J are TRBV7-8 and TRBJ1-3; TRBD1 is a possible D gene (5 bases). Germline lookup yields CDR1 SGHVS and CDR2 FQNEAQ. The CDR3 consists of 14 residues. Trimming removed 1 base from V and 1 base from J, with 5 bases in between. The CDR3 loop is CASSLGTSGNTIYF. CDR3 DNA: TGTGCCAGCAGCTTAGGGACATCTGGAAACACCATATATTTT.

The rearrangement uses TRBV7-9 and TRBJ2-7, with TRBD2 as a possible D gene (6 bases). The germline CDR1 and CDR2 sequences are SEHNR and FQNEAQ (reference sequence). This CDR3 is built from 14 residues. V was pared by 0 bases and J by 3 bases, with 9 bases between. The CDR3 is CASSLAGGYYEQYF. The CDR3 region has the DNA TGTGCCAGCAGCTTAGCGGGAGGATACTACGAGCAGTACTTC.

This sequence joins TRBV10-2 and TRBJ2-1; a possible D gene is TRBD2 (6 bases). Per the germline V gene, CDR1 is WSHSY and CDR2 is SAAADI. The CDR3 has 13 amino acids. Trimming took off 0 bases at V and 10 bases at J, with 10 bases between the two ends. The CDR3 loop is CASSESTSGEQFF. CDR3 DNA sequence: TGCGCCAGCAGTGAGTCGACTAGTGGCGAGCAGTTCTTC.

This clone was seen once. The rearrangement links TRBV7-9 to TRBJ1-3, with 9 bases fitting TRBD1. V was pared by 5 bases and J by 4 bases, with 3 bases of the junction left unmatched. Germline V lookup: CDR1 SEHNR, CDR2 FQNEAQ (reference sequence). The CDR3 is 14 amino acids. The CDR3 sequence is CASSRTGVGNTIYF. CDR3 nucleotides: TGTGCCAGCAGCCGGACAGGGGTAGGAAACACCATATATTTT.

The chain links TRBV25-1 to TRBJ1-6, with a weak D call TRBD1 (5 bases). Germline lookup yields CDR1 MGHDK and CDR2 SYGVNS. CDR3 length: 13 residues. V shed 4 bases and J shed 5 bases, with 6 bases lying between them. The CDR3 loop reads CASSGGDNSPLHF. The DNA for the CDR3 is TGTGCCAGCAGTGGGGGGGATAATTCACCCCTCCACTTT.

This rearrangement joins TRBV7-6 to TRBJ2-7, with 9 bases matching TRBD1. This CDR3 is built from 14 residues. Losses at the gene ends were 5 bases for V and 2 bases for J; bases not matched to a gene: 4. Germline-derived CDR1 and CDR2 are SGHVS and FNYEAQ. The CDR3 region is CASSPGQGTYEQYF. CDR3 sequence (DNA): TGTGCCAGCAGCCCGGGACAGGGAACCTACGAGCAGTACTTC.

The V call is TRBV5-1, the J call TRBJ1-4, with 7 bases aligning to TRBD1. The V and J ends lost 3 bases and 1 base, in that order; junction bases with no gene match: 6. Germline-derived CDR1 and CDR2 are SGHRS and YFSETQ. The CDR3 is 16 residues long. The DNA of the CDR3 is TGCGCCAGCAGCTCCCAGGGGGGAAGAACTAATGAAAAACTGTTTTTT. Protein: CASSSQGGRTNEKLFF.

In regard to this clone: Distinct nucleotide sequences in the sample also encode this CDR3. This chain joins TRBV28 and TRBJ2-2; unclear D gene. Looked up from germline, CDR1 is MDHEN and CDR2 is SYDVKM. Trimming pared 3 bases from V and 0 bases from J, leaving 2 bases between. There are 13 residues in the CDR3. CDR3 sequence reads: CASSFTNTGELFF. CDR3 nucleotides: TGTGCCAGCAGTTTCACGAACACCGGGGAGCTGTTTTTT.

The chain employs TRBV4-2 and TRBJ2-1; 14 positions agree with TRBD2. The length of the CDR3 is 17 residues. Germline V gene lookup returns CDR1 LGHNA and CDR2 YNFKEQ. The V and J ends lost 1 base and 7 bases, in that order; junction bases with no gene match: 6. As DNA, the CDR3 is TGTGCCAGCAGCCAAGTAGGTCGACTAGCGGGGGGGAATGAGCAGTTCTTC. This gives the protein CASSQVGRLAGGNEQFF.

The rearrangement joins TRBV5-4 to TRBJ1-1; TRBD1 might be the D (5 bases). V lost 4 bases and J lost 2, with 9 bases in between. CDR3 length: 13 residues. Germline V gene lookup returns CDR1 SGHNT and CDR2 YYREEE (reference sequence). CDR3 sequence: CASSLTVNTEAFF. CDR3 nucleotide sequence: TGTGCCAGCAGCCTGACAGTTAACACTGAAGCTTTCTTT.

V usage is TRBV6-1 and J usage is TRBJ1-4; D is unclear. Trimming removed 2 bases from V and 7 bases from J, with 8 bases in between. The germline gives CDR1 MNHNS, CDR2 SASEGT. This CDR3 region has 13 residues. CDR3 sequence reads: CASSESFSEKLFF. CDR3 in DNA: TGTGCCAGCAGTGAAAGCTTTAGTGAAAAACTGTTTTTT.

CDR3 amino acids: CASSLGTAGELFF. The CDR3 region has the DNA TGCGCCAGCAGCTTGGGGACAGCCGGGGAGCTGTTTTTT. This chain connects TRBV5-1 to TRBJ2-2; possible D gene TRBD1, 6 bases. Trimming pared 0 bases from V and 6 bases from J, leaving 6 bases between. Germline CDR1 reads SGHRS; CDR2 reads YFSETQ. The length of the CDR3 is 13 residues.

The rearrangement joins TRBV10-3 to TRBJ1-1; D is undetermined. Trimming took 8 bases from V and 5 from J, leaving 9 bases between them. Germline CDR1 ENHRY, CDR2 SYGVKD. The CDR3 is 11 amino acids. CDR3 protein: CAIRSSTEAFF. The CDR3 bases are TGTGCCATCCGGTCGAGTACTGAAGCTTTCTTT.

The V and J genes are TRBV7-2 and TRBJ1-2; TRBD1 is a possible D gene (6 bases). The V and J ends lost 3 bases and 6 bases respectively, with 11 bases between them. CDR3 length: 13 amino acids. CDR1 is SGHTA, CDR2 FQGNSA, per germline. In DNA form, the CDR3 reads TGTGCCAGCAGCTTGTACAGGGACGATGGCTACACCTTC. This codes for CASSLYRDDGYTF. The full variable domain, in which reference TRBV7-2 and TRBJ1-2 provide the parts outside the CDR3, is GAGVSQSPSNKVTEKGKDVELRCDPISGHTALYWYRQSLGQGLEFLIYFQGNSAPDKSGLPSDRFSAERTGGSVSTLTIQRTQQEDSAVYLCASSLYRDDGYTFGSGTRLTVV.

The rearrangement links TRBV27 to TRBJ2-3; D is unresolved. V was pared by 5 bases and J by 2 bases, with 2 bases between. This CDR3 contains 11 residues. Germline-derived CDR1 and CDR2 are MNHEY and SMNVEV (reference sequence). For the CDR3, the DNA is TGTGCCAGCAGTCACACAGATACGCAGTATTTT. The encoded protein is CASSHTDTQYF.

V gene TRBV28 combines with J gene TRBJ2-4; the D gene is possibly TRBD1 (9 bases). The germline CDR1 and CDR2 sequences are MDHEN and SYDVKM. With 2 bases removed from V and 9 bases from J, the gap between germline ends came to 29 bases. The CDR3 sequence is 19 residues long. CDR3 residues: CASSLRRWRGVQGAGIQYF. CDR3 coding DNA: TGTGCCAGCAGTTTACGGCGGTGGCGGGGGGTACAGGGGGCGGGCATTCAGTACTTC.